The 29 T cell receptor beta chains given below trace back to one sample, sequenced in a study of read filtering for tumor transcriptome and immune sequencing. Molecular barcoded adaptors covering alpha/delta and beta/gamma chains were used on approximately 400 ng RNA. One entry per CDR3 protein results from TCRdb running MiXCR on the reads. The sample lists 25,000 to 35,000 distinct CDR3 sequences, approximately 14% occurring once. The sequencing input was a population of CD138-negative cells sorted from bone marrow. Receptors were obtained from a donor aged 40 or older with multiple myeloma.

This clonotype was seen just once. The rearrangement uses TRBV19 and TRBJ2-1; D not certain. From germline, CDR1 is LNHDA and CDR2 SQIVND (reference sequence). V gave up 7 bases and J gave up 0 bases, with 7 bases separating them. This CDR3 region has 13 residues. In DNA, the CDR3 is TGTGCCAGTAATCCAAGCTCCTACAATGAGCAGTTCTTC. This translates into CASNPSSYNEQFF.

This clonotype came up many times. The chain carries TRBV28 and TRBJ1-5; D may be TRBD1 (5 bases). V lost 6 bases, J lost 5 bases, and 17 bases lay in between. This CDR3 region has 15 residues. In germline, CDR1 is MDHEN, CDR2 SYDVKM. The CDR3 DNA is TGTGCCAGCAGCCGAAGGGGCAGGCGATATCAGCCCCAGCATTTT. This gives the protein CASSRRGRRYQPQHF.

This clonotype was counted at least ten times. The chain employs TRBV11-3 and TRBJ2-1; TRBD1 might be the D (5 bases). The CDR3 loop spans 13 amino acids. V lost 1 base and J 7 bases, leaving 8 bases between the germline ends. CDR1 is SGHNT, CDR2 YENEEA, per germline. The CDR3 region is CASSLAGWNEQFF. The CDR3, as DNA: TGTGCCAGCAGCTTAGCAGGGTGGAATGAGCAGTTCTTC.

Comments on this clonotype: Germline and junction disagree at one end, which may indicate a read error. The rearrangement uses TRBV30 and TRBJ1-1; 10 positions match TRBD1. Germline V gene data show CDR1 as GTSNPN and CDR2 as SVGIG (reference sequence). This CDR3 region has 14 residues. CDR3 sequence: CARSRTGGRTEAYF. CDR3 DNA: TGTGCCAGGAGTAGGACAGGGGGTCGGACTGAAGCTTACTTT.

This clonotype was seen at least ten times. The chain recombines TRBV20-1 with TRBJ2-1; maybe TRBD2 (7 bases). Germline V gene sequence: CDR1 DFQATT, CDR2 SNEGSKA (reference sequence). The CDR3 is 14 residues long. V lost 1 base and J lost 4, with 11 bases in between. The CDR3 nucleotides read TGCAGTGCTAGAGGGGAGGGGGTATACAATGAGCAGTTCTTC. Its translation is CSARGEGVYNEQFF.

This clonotype was counted ten times or more. This sequence joins TRBV30 and TRBJ2-1; 11 nucleotides align to TRBD2. After removal of 2 bases from V and 7 bases from J, the junction contained 7 bases not matched to a gene. The CDR3 is made up of 15 amino acids. In germline, CDR1 is GTSNPN, CDR2 SVGIG (reference sequence). This CDR3 reads CAWSHTSGSRNEQFF. As DNA, the CDR3 is TGTGCCTGGAGTCACACTAGCGGGAGCCGGAATGAGCAGTTCTTC.

This clonotype has ten or more counts. The chain has TRBV28 and TRBJ2-7; D might be TRBD1 (5 bases). Trimming stripped 6 bases from V and 0 bases from J, with 15 bases between. The V gene's germline CDR1 is MDHEN and CDR2 SYDVKM. The CDR3 consists of 15 residues. CDR3 DNA sequence: TGTGCCAGCAGGGGGCCTATACTTAACTCCTACGAGCAGTACTTC. This sequence encodes CASRGPILNSYEQYF.

This clonotype was observed at least ten times. The rearrangement links TRBV6-5 to TRBJ1-5; D is unclear. The germline V and J ends were trimmed by 2 bases and 2 bases, with 10 bases remaining between them. Germline V gives CDR1 MNHEY, CDR2 SVGAGI. This CDR3 contains 15 residues. The CDR3 loop reads CASSYGRNGNQPQHF. CDR3 DNA sequence: TGTGCCAGCAGTTACGGGAGGAACGGCAATCAGCCCCAGCATTTT.

This clonotype was observed many times. This chain uses TRBV29-1 with TRBJ2-3, with D possibly being TRBD1 (6 bases). Germline V gene lookup returns CDR1 SQVTM and CDR2 ANQGSEA. This CDR3 has 13 amino acids. V was cut by 1 base and J by 4 bases, with 9 bases left in between. The CDR3 sequence: CSVEARGADTQYF. For the CDR3, the DNA is TGCAGCGTTGAAGCCAGGGGAGCAGATACGCAGTATTTT.

This clonotype was seen more than once but under ten times. A much larger clone is a single base away; this may be a read error. The rearrangement uses TRBV10-3 and TRBJ2-1; TRBD2 is a possible D gene (6 bases). This CDR3 comprises 16 residues. Germline values: CDR1 ENHRY, CDR2 SYGVKD. The CDR3 loop is CATSELRGLNHNEQFF. The CDR3 region has the DNA TGTGCCACCAGTGAGCTTAGGGGACTGAACCACAATGAGCAGTTCTTC.

The V gene is TRBV29-1, the J gene TRBJ1-1; D is ambiguous. This CDR3 region has 11 residues. The V gene lost 3 bases and the J gene lost 8 bases, with 10 bases spanning the gap. CDR1 and CDR2 (germline): SQVTM, ANQGSEA. The CDR3 DNA reads as TGCAGCGTTGATACATACGGGGAAGCTTTCTTT. Protein: CSVDTYGEAFF.

In this sample, this clonotype turned up many times. This chain joins TRBV24-1 and TRBJ2-1; tentatively, D is TRBD2 (6 bases). The germline gives CDR1 KGHDR, CDR2 SFDVKD. The CDR3 contains 12 residues. Trimming took off 9 bases at V and 7 bases at J, with 12 bases between the two ends. CDR3 loop: CATEGLTNEQFF. The CDR3 nucleotides read TGTGCCACCGAAGGACTAACGAATGAGCAGTTCTTC.

This clonotype was observed many times. The genes are TRBV5-1 and TRBJ2-1; D is uncertain. V dropped 4 bases and J dropped 13 bases, with 18 bases sitting between them. The germline V gene encodes CDR1 SGHRS and CDR2 YFSETQ. The CDR3 sequence is 13 residues long. CDR3 amino acids: CASSQLIRINQFF. The CDR3 coding sequence is TGCGCCAGCAGCCAACTAATTAGGATTAATCAGTTCTTC. Together with reference TRBV5-1 and TRBJ2-1, the CDR3 gives the full variable domain: KAGVTQTPRYLIKTRGQQVTLSCSPISGHRSVSWYQQTPGQGLQFLFEYFSETQRNKGNFPGRFSGRQFSNSRSEMNVSTLELGDSALYLCASSQLIRINQFFGPGTRLTVL.

This clonotype came up a few times. The junction departs from the called germline gene at one end, perhaps through a read error. The rearrangement joins TRBV6-1 to TRBJ1-1; D is undetermined. CDR3 length equals 13 residues. The germline V gene encodes CDR1 MNHNS and CDR2 SASEGT. In DNA form, the CDR3 reads TGTGCCAGCAGGTCGGGCGCGAGGACTGAAACTTTCTTT. Translated: CASRSGARTETFF.

With respect to this clonotype: A far larger clone is only one base removed, so a read error is likely. This rearrangement joins TRBV7-2 to TRBJ2-1, with D unclear. The CDR3 is made up of 15 amino acids. CDR1 and CDR2 (germline): SGHTA, FQGNSA. The CDR3 loop is CASSPDGVSYNEQLF. The CDR3 nucleotides read TGTGCCAGCAGCCCGGACGGAGTCTCCTACAATGAGCAGCTCTTC.

This clonotype was seen repeatedly, ten times or more. The chain uses TRBV5-8 and TRBJ2-5, with 7 bases lining up with TRBD1. The ends lost 2 bases at V and 1 base at J; junction bases unmatched: 2. This CDR3 region has 14 residues. The germline V gene encodes CDR1 SGHTS and CDR2 YDEGEE. This CDR3 reads CASSLRDSQETQYF. In DNA form, the CDR3 reads TGTGCCAGCAGCTTAAGGGACAGCCAAGAGACCCAGTACTTC.

This clonotype was recorded at least ten times. The CDR3 DNA reads TGTGCCAGCTCACCAGAAGAGACCCAGTACTTC. As protein: CASSPEETQYF. The rearrangement links TRBV18 to TRBJ2-5; D gene ambiguous. The CDR3 consists of 11 residues. Trimming shortened V by 2 bases and J by 3 bases, and 1 base separated the two germline ends. The V gene's germline CDR1 is KGHSH and CDR2 LQKENI. Together with reference TRBV18 and TRBJ2-5, the CDR3 gives the full variable domain: NAGVMQNPRHLVRRRGQEARLRCSPMKGHSHVYWYRQLPEEGLKFMVYLQKENIIDESGMPKERFSAEFPKEGPSILRIQQVVRGDSAAYFCASSPEETQYFGPGTRLLVL.

This clonotype occurred many times. CDR3 in DNA: TGCAGTGCCATCCCCGGAGGGGGTCATGGCTACACCTTC. The encoded protein is CSAIPGGGHGYTF. V and J are TRBV20-1 and TRBJ1-2; D is perhaps TRBD1 (6 bases). V lost 6 bases to trimming and J lost 6 bases, with 17 bases between them. Germline V gives CDR1 DFQATT, CDR2 SNEGSKA (reference sequence). The CDR3 spans 13 residues.

This clonotype has a count of ten or more. The rearrangement uses TRBV20-1 and TRBJ2-5; 7 bases line up with TRBD2. The CDR3 is 15 amino acids. V trimming: 6 bases; J trimming: 0 bases; junction bases outside the gene matches: 10. The germline V gene encodes CDR1 DFQATT and CDR2 SNEGSKA (reference sequence). The CDR3 DNA sequence: TGCAGTGCCGGGAGGATGGCCCTGTACCAAGAGACCCAGTACTTC. Translation: CSAGRMALYQETQYF.

For this clonotype: The CDR3 does not close with the conserved phenylalanine or tryptophan, likely indicating a read error. The DNA is omitted, as the CDR3 cannot be located on it reliably, and the CDR3 follows TCRdb's listing. V and J are TRBV5-1 and TRBJ2-1; TRBD1 is the table's D call and was not checked against the DNA. The length of the CDR3 is 14 amino acids, counting both ends. From germline, CDR1 is SGHRS and CDR2 YFSETQ. The CDR3 is CASSLEQGYNEQCL.

As regards this clonotype: A read error may be the cause here, since a much bigger clone is one base away. The chain links TRBV2 to TRBJ2-2; D gene unclear. CDR1 and CDR2 from the germline V gene are SNHLY and FYNNEI. The CDR3 sequence is 14 residues long. The CDR3 DNA follows: TGTACCAGATCACTGTTCAAAACCACCGGGGAGCTGTTTTTT. Protein sequence: CTRSLFKTTGELFF.

This clonotype has at least ten counts. The chain has TRBV29-1 and TRBJ2-1; TRBD2 matches at 12 bases. The CDR3 runs 15 residues. Germline V gene sequence: CDR1 SQVTM, CDR2 ANQGSEA. Unmatched junction bases numbered 6, after V lost 3 bases and J lost 6 bases. The CDR3 nucleotides are TGCAGCGTTGAGGAACTAGCGGGAGGAGTCAATGAGCAGTTCTTC. Encoded protein: CSVEELAGGVNEQFF.

The rearrangement joins TRBV29-1 to TRBJ2-3; either TRBD1 or TRBD2 may supply D (5 bases each). This CDR3 is built from 12 residues. V was shortened by 3 bases and J by 6 bases, with 10 bases between the two germline ends. The germline gives CDR1 SQVTM, CDR2 ANQGSEA. The CDR3 region has the DNA TGCAGCGTTGAGAGGGGAGTCGATACGCAGTATTTT. It codes for CSVERGVDTQYF.

This clonotype was counted at least ten times. The junction and the germline gene differ at one end; a read error may be behind it. The chain joins TRBV18 to TRBJ2-7; tentatively, D is TRBD1 (6 bases). Per the germline V gene, CDR1 is KGHSH and CDR2 is LQKENI. This CDR3 spans 16 amino acids. The CDR3 DNA sequence: TGTGCCAGCTCACCCGATGGGACATTAAGCTCCTATGAGCAGTACTTC. The encoded protein is CASSPDGTLSSYEQYF.

Note on this clonotype: A much larger clone differs by one base, so this may be a read error. This rearrangement joins TRBV11-1 to TRBJ2-1; 7 nucleotides agree with TRBD2. There are 11 residues in the CDR3. V was clipped by 7 bases and J by 9 bases; unmatched bases: 3. Germline V gives CDR1 SGHAT, CDR2 FQDESV (reference sequence). The DNA of the CDR3 is TGTGCCAGCACCCGGGAGGCTGAGCAGTTCTTC. Protein product: CASTREAEQFF.

This clonotype was observed a handful of times. The CDR3 nucleotides are TGTGCCAGCAGCCCCACTTACGGGACTAGCGGCGGGAAAGTGACCCAGTACTTC. Translating it yields CASSPTYGTSGGKVTQYF. The genes are TRBV7-9 and TRBJ2-5, with 11 bases that match TRBD2. V gave up 5 bases and J gave up 7 bases; unmatched junction bases: 18. This CDR3 is built from 18 residues. Germline lookup yields CDR1 SEHNR and CDR2 FQNEAQ (reference sequence).

This clonotype came up many times. In DNA form, the CDR3 reads TGTGCCAGCAGCTTATCTTCCGGGGAGCTGTTTTTT. It specifies CASSLSSGELFF. The chain is built from TRBV7-9 and TRBJ2-2; no clear D gene. Germline V gene data show CDR1 as SEHNR and CDR2 as FQNEAQ (reference sequence). The CDR3 totals 12 residues. Trimming removed 2 bases at V and 6 bases at J, with 4 bases between.

This rearrangement joins TRBV7-3 to TRBJ1-6, with D hard to call. CDR1 SGHTA and CDR2 FQGTGA come from the germline V gene. The CDR3 has 15 amino acids. The V end was cut by 4 bases, the J end by 8 bases, with 15 bases between. The CDR3 loop is CASSSTPTGDSPLHF. The CDR3 DNA reads TGTGCCAGCAGCTCGACCCCAACGGGTGATTCACCCCTCCACTTT.

This clonotype was detected ten times or more. The rearrangement uses TRBV20-1 and TRBJ2-4; TRBD2 matches 9 bases. The CDR3 covers 14 residues. CDR1 DFQATT and CDR2 SNEGSKA come from the germline V gene (reference sequence). V shed 6 bases, J shed 3 bases, and the junction held 6 bases outside the gene matches. CDR3 coding DNA: TGCAGTGCCAAAAAACTAGCGGGCAAAAACATTCAGTACTTC. It yields the protein CSAKKLAGKNIQYF.